This T cell receptor beta chain emerged from a study of cytomegalovirus exposure and HLA in healthy donors. Across the study: Genotyping of roughly 400 donors showed that over 65% belonged to the Caucasian-associated ancestry cluster. Study-level points and caveats: The study had only CMV serostatus as immune exposure information. Within the data, a cluster of highly shared sequence variants was likely a sequencing artifact.

Unrecorded immune exposures were likely, despite nominal health at sampling. A word on this clone: Its antigen is not known.

The PCR contained 60 Vbeta and 13 Jbeta primers. Produced via immunoSEQ multiplex PCR; TCRdb's table is partial and in-frame only. This table has under 150,000 clones, 60% to 85% appearing once. This receptor was obtained from a young man in good health and CMV-seronegative. Sequenced material: PBMCs.

The CDR3 is CASSFNRQNTEAFF. CDR3 nucleotide sequence: TGTGCCAGCAGCTTTAATCGACAGAATACTGAAGCTTTCTTT. The genes are TRBV13 and TRBJ1-1; TRBD1 is a possible D gene (5 bases). This CDR3 contains 14 residues. Germline V CDR1 and CDR2: PRHDT, FYEKMQ (reference sequence). Between the trimmed V and J ends, which lost 3 bases and 5 bases, there was a span of 13 bases.